The entry that follows covers one TCR beta chain sequence. Assay: immunoSEQ multiplex PCR; the TCRdb copy retains only in-frame clones and omits some. The sample lists under 300,000 clones; more than 75% were seen once. This entry belongs to a study of blood T cell repertoires in COVID-19. Whole-study context: Two negative PCRs, clearance, or symptom resolution were required of recovered Cohort 3 donors. Sites in the United States, Italy and Spain provided acute and convalescent COVID-19 samples. Sources were T cells, B-cell-depleted T cells, or PBMCs; the material itself was cDNA or gDNA.

In terms of age and location, participants ranged from roughly 18 to 100 years and lived in about 25 US areas. The CDR3 runs 17 residues. J lost 6 bases, V lost 5 bases, and 13 bases had no gene match. CDR1 is MDHEN and CDR2 is SYDVKM in the germline V gene. This sequence joins TRBV28 and TRBJ1-5, with 10 nucleotides matching TRBD1. The TCR originated in a woman aged 60-70 years in a cohort exposed to, infected with or recovered from COVID-19 (not recorded which). The sample comprised PBMCs or T cells enriched from blood (not recorded which). In nucleotides, the CDR3 is TGTGCCAGCAGTCCGGGACAGGGGCGCGGTCGGGGTCAGCCCCAGCATTTT. It encodes CASSPGQGRGRGQPQHF. The full variable domain, completed using reference TRBV28 and TRBJ1-5, is DVKVTQSSRYLVKRTGEKVFLECVQDMDHENMFWYRQDPGLGLRLIYFSYDVKMKEKGDIPEGYSVSREKKERFSLILESASTNQTSMYLCASSPGQGRGRGQPQHFGDGTRLSIL.